This T cell receptor (beta chain) was sequenced in a study of cytomegalovirus exposure and HLA in healthy donors. Study-wide findings and caveats: Cytomegalovirus association was listed for 170 or so TCR beta chains.

In germline, CDR1 is SGHAT, CDR2 FQNNGV. Trimming removed 1 base at V and 5 bases at J, with 0 bases between. The CDR3 is 11 residues long. Produced via immunoSEQ multiplex PCR; TCRdb's table is partial and in-frame only. The sample records some 260,000 clones, roughly 90% being singletons. Concerning this clone itself: What it binds is unknown. It may be a read error: a sequence one base away is much more abundant.

The chain employs TRBV11-2 and TRBJ1-3, with no clear D. Sequenced sample: PBMCs. The sequence derives from a man between 18 and 29 years old in good health and CMV-seropositive. CDR3 sequence: CASSLGNTIYF. The CDR3 region has the DNA TGTGCCAGCAGCTTAGGAAACACCATATATTTT.